The 18 T cell receptor beta chains in this list originate from one sample, sequenced in a study of blood T cell repertoires in COVID-19. The assay was immunoSEQ multiplex PCR, and TCRdb's table has in-frame clones only and misses some. This repertoire shows some 230,000 clones, 65% to 85% found once; its top ten account for more than 2.5%. Sequenced sample: peripheral blood. The source of these receptors is a woman between 25 and 40 years old who had recovered from COVID-19.

This clone has just one count. The chain joins TRBV3-1 (or the pseudogene TRBV3-2) to TRBJ1-1; 7 bases map to TRBD1. After removal of 4 bases from V and 1 base from J, the junction contained 0 bases not matched to a gene. The CDR3 runs to 13 residues. Per the germline V gene, CDR1 is LGHDT and CDR2 is YNNKEL (reference sequence). CDR3 coding DNA: TGTGCCAGCAGCCCAGGGGGGAACACTGAAGCTTTCTTT. This encodes CASSPGGNTEAFF.

This clone was recorded a few times. The rearrangement joins TRBV7-2 to TRBJ1-2, with D perhaps matching TRBD1 (5 bases). The CDR3 length is 13 residues. Germline loops: CDR1 SGHTA, CDR2 FQGNSA. The V end was cut by 5 bases, the J end by 7 bases, with 14 bases between. The CDR3 DNA sequence: TGTGCCAGCAGCCTCCCCGGGGGAAGTGGCTACACCTTC. Protein sequence: CASSLPGGSGYTF.

This chain links TRBV19 with TRBJ2-7, with 7 positions matching TRBD2. This CDR3 has 15 residues. V shed 5 bases and J 2 bases; nucleotides not matched to a gene: 9. Germline V gene data show CDR1 as LNHDA and CDR2 as SQIVND (reference sequence). The CDR3 region is CASSSLADLTYEQYF. The CDR3, as DNA: TGTGCCAGTAGTTCCCTAGCGGATCTCACCTACGAGCAGTACTTC.

V gene TRBV27 combines with J gene TRBJ1-1, with no clear D. Trimming stripped 2 bases from V and 0 bases from J, with 13 bases between. This CDR3 spans 16 amino acids. Germline V CDR1 and CDR2: MNHEY, SMNVEV (reference sequence). The CDR3 sequence is CASSLNPAGLNTEAFF. The CDR3 DNA reads as TGTGCCAGCAGTTTAAACCCTGCGGGGTTGAACACTGAAGCTTTCTTT.

This clone showed up just once. This sample also contains other DNA sequences that code for the same CDR3. In DNA form, the CDR3 reads TGTGCCAGCAGCTTGGGACTAGCGGGTAGCACAGATACGCAGTATTTT. Encoded protein: CASSLGLAGSTDTQYF. This chain uses TRBV5-4 with TRBJ2-3; 10 nucleotides agree with TRBD2. Trimming at V came to 0 bases and at J to 0 bases, leaving 1 base not matched to a gene. Germline-derived CDR1 and CDR2 are SGHNT and YYREEE (reference sequence). The CDR3 consists of 16 residues.

The V and J genes are TRBV5-5 and TRBJ2-7, with D uncertain. With 4 bases removed from V and 6 bases from J, the gap between germline ends came to 11 bases. This CDR3 has 12 residues. Germline V lookup: CDR1 SGHKS, CDR2 YYEKEE (reference sequence). This CDR3 reads CASSPYSSEQYF. The CDR3 DNA reads as TGTGCCAGCAGCCCGTACAGTTCCGAGCAGTACTTC.

The genes are TRBV15 and TRBJ2-5; 8 bases map to TRBD2. The CDR3 is 15 amino acids. With V trimmed by 3 bases and J by 1 base, 4 bases remained unmatched. CDR1 is LNHNV and CDR2 is YYDKDF in the germline V gene (reference sequence). CDR3 sequence reads: CATSSQTSGQETQYF. CDR3 nucleotides: TGTGCCACCAGCAGTCAAACTAGCGGCCAAGAGACCCAGTACTTC.

The chain joins TRBV10-2 to TRBJ2-1; no definite D call. Germline assignment: CDR1 WSHSY and CDR2 SAAADI. The CDR3 consists of 14 residues. V lost 3 bases and J lost 8, with 14 bases in between. CDR3 DNA: TGCGCCAGCAGTGACCTGCGGATTTCCGATGAGCAGTTCTTC. This translates into CASSDLRISDEQFF.

The chain uses TRBV11-2 and TRBJ2-3; TRBD1 agrees at 7 bases. V gave up 5 bases and J gave up 7 bases; unmatched junction bases: 6. Germline V CDR1 and CDR2: SGHAT, FQNNGV. The CDR3 loop spans 13 amino acids. Here the CDR3 DNA reads TGTGCCAGCAGCACCCAGGGGGTGTATACGCAGTATTTT. Translation gives CASSTQGVYTQYF.

The genes are TRBV3-1 (or the pseudogene TRBV3-2) and TRBJ1-1, with no clear D. This CDR3 spans 13 amino acids. V was pared by 4 bases and J by 5 bases, with 11 bases between. Germline-derived CDR1 and CDR2 are LGHDT and YNNKEL (reference sequence). CDR3 sequence reads: CASSPRAKTEAFF. CDR3 DNA: TGTGCCAGCAGCCCTCGAGCAAAGACTGAAGCTTTCTTT.

The rearrangement links TRBV10-3 to TRBJ2-5; 7 bases map to TRBD1. Trimming took 0 bases from V and 1 from J; bases not matched to a gene: 2. The V gene's germline CDR1 is ENHRY and CDR2 SYGVKD. The CDR3 covers 15 residues. CDR3 in DNA: TGTGCCATCAGTGAGTCGGGACAGATCCAAGAGACCCAGTACTTC. Its protein is CAISESGQIQETQYF.

The chain employs TRBV6-2 or TRBV6-3 and TRBJ2-7, with D possibly TRBD1 on 6 matching bases. This CDR3 is 13 amino acids long. CDR1 and CDR2 (germline): MNHEY, SVGEGT. V lost 2 bases and J 3 bases, leaving 8 bases between the germline ends. CDR3 in DNA: TGTGCCAGCAGTTACGGGGGCCGCTACGAGCAGTACTTC. This translates into CASSYGGRYEQYF.

CDR3 sequence: CASSEVGSSGNTIYF. The CDR3 bases are TGTGCCAGCAGTGAAGTGGGGAGCTCTGGAAACACCATATATTTT. This chain links TRBV6-1 with TRBJ1-3, with D uncertain. V lost 1 base and J 0 bases, leaving 7 bases between the germline ends. The CDR3 spans 15 residues. Germline loops: CDR1 MNHNS, CDR2 SASEGT.

The rearrangement joins TRBV6-1 to TRBJ1-1, with 9 bases lining up with TRBD1. Germline CDR1 MNHNS, CDR2 SASEGT. CDR3 length: 16 residues. V was pared by 4 bases and J by 6 bases, with 12 bases of the junction left unmatched. CDR3 coding DNA: TGTGCCAGCAGTGCCCTCGACAGGGGGGCTCCCCCTGAAGCTTTCTTT. It is translated as CASSALDRGAPPEAFF.

In the case of this clone: The sample contains more than one DNA sequence encoding this CDR3. J is TRBJ2-1 and V is TRBV5-1; TRBD2 agrees at 14 bases. The length of the CDR3 is 15 residues. Germline values: CDR1 SGHRS, CDR2 YFSETQ. The V gene end was trimmed by 2 bases and the J gene end by 6 bases; junction bases not matched to a gene: 1. The CDR3 coding sequence is TGCGCCAGCAGCTTAGGACTAGCGGGAGGCAATGAGCAGTTCTTC. It translates to CASSLGLAGGNEQFF.

The chain combines TRBV30 with TRBJ1-2; TRBD1 is a possible D gene (5 bases). The CDR3 spans 14 residues. V lost 0 bases and J lost 2, with 10 bases in between. The V gene's germline CDR1 is GTSNPN and CDR2 SVGIG (reference sequence). This chain's CDR3 is CAWSVYRQNYGYTF. In DNA form, the CDR3 reads TGTGCCTGGAGTGTATACAGGCAAAACTATGGCTACACCTTC. Based on the CDR3 plus reference TRBV30 and TRBJ1-2, the full variable domain is SQTIHQWPATLVQPVGSPLSLECTVEGTSNPNLYWYRQAAGRGLQLLFYSVGIGQISSEVPQNLSASRPQDRQFILSSKKLLLSDSGFYLCAWSVYRQNYGYTFGSGTRLTVV.

V usage is TRBV28 and J usage is TRBJ2-2; weak D call: TRBD2 (5 bases). Germline values: CDR1 MDHEN, CDR2 SYDVKM. V lost 7 bases to trimming and J lost 8 bases, with 14 bases between them. This CDR3 spans 13 amino acids. The CDR3 is CASIRLAEGELFF. The CDR3 DNA reads as TGTGCCAGCATCAGGCTAGCAGAAGGGGAGCTGTTTTTT. Based on the CDR3 plus reference TRBV28 and TRBJ2-2, the full variable domain is DVKVTQSSRYLVKRTGEKVFLECVQDMDHENMFWYRQDPGLGLRLIYFSYDVKMKEKGDIPEGYSVSREKKERFSLILESASTNQTSMYLCASIRLAEGELFFGEGSRLTVL.

The chain couples TRBV5-4 to TRBJ2-2; 8 bases map to TRBD1. Per germline, CDR1 SGHNT and CDR2 YYREEE (reference sequence). There are 16 residues in the CDR3. The V and J ends lost 0 bases and 6 bases, in that order; junction bases with no gene match: 7. CDR3 nucleotides: TGTGCCAGCAGCTTGGCCTTGGCAGGGGGCCCCGGGGAGCTGTTTTTT. It is translated as CASSLALAGGPGELFF.